The next 32 T cell receptor beta chains were all read from a single sample in a study of T cells after yellow fever vaccination. TCRdb used MiXCR to reprocess the 5' RACE reads, holding one entry per CDR3 protein. The sample contains about 74,000 distinct CDR3 sequences, approximately 6.9% of which appear only once. The sequences come from CD8+ T cells sorted from PBMCs, collected 4 to 5 days after the first yellow fever vaccination. All receptors derive from a man between 18 and 35 years old who received the YFV17D yellow fever vaccine.

The table lists this clonotype with many counts. V gene TRBV27 combines with J gene TRBJ2-1; a possible D gene is TRBD2 (6 bases). The CDR3 spans 16 residues. Looked up from germline, CDR1 is MNHEY and CDR2 is SMNVEV (reference sequence). Trimming removed 6 bases at V and 4 bases at J, with 19 bases between. The CDR3 DNA reads as TGTGCCAGCAGCCACCTCGGGCGGGGCCTTTACAATGAGCAGTTCTTC. It translates to CASSHLGRGLYNEQFF.

This clonotype has a handful of counts. V and J are TRBV2 and TRBJ2-1, with 7 bases lining up with TRBD2. CDR3 size: 14 residues. CDR1 and CDR2 from the germline V gene are SNHLY and FYNNEI. V lost 8 bases and J lost 4; bases outside the gene matches: 8. The CDR3 nucleotides read TGTGCCAGCCCCGGGGGGTACGGTTACAATGAGCAGTTCTTC. It codes for CASPGGYGYNEQFF.

About this clonotype: One base away lies a much larger clone, so this may be a sequencing read error. This rearrangement joins TRBV5-1 to TRBJ1-1; D is perhaps TRBD1 (5 bases). This CDR3 has 14 residues. V lost 2 bases, J lost 4 bases, and 12 bases lay in between. Germline V CDR1 and CDR2: SGHRS, YFSETQ. Here the CDR3 reads CASSFTGPGTEAFF. CDR3 coding DNA: TGCGCCAGCAGCTTTACGGGGCCGGGCACTGAAGCTTTCTTT. Variable domain in full (rest from reference TRBV5-1 and TRBJ1-1): KAGVTQTPRYLIKTRGQQVTLSCSPISGHRSVSWYQQTPGQGLQFLFEYFSETQRNKGNFPGRFSGRQFSNSRSEMNVSTLELGDSALYLCASSFTGPGTEAFFGQGTRLTVV.

The chain carries TRBV6-2 or TRBV6-3 and TRBJ1-4, with D uncertain. The CDR3 length is 14 residues. In germline, CDR1 is MNHEY, CDR2 SVGEGT. The V end lost 2 bases, the J end lost 8 bases, and 12 bases lay between the germline ends. The CDR3 here is CASSYDLQVEKLFF. In DNA, the CDR3 is TGTGCCAGCAGTTACGACCTCCAGGTAGAAAAACTGTTTTTT.

Many counts were recorded for this clonotype. This chain uses TRBV4-3 with TRBJ2-1, with a tentative D call TRBD2 (6 bases). The CDR3 is 16 residues long. Between the trimmed V and J ends, which lost 4 bases and 0 bases, there was a span of 13 bases. CDR1 and CDR2 (germline): LGHNA, YSLEER. The DNA of the CDR3 is TGCGCCAGCAGCCCTCTCCAGGGAGGCTCCTACAATGAGCAGTTCTTC. As protein: CASSPLQGGSYNEQFF.

This clonotype was observed at least ten times. The chain combines TRBV6-5 with TRBJ2-1, with TRBD1 as a possible D gene (6 bases). In germline, CDR1 is MNHEY, CDR2 SVGAGI. The CDR3 runs to 10 residues. V was cut by 9 bases and J by 15 bases, with 15 bases left in between. CDR3 in DNA: TGTGCCAGTGGGGGCCCCACCCGGTTCTTC. Its protein is CASGGPTRFF.

Ten or more counts support this clonotype. The chain links TRBV12-3 or TRBV12-4 to TRBJ2-1; unclear D gene. V dropped 3 bases and J dropped 7 bases, with 7 bases sitting between them. The CDR3 extends over 12 amino acids. Written as DNA, the CDR3 is TGTGCCAGCAGTTTGGGTTTTAATGAGCAGTTCTTC. Its protein is CASSLGFNEQFF.

This clonotype appeared a few times. This chain joins TRBV9 and TRBJ2-1, with TRBD2 matching 9 bases. The CDR3 has 15 residues. CDR1 SGDLS and CDR2 YYNGEE come from the germline V gene. With V trimmed by 2 bases and J by 7 bases, 7 bases remained unmatched. The CDR3 nucleotides are TGTGCCAGCAGCGTCTGGCGGGGGGGCCGAAATGAGCAGTTCTTC. It yields the protein CASSVWRGGRNEQFF.

This clonotype appeared a few times. The chain is built from TRBV6-4 and TRBJ2-1; no clear D gene. This CDR3 has 16 amino acids. Trimming left V 0 bases short and J 2 bases short, with 11 bases between. In germline, CDR1 is MRHNA, CDR2 SNTAGT. The CDR3 sequence is CASSDSSGRPYNEQFF. CDR3 in DNA: TGTGCCAGCAGTGACTCGAGTGGCCGGCCCTACAATGAGCAGTTCTTC.

This clonotype was picked up a small number of times. The chain uses TRBV5-6 and TRBJ2-2, with a weak D call TRBD1 (5 bases). CDR1 and CDR2 from the germline V gene are SGHDT and YYEEEE. Trimming cost V 4 bases and J 1 base, with 14 bases left between them. This CDR3 contains 16 residues. The CDR3 sequence is CASSLGPGLNTGELFF. The CDR3, as DNA: TGTGCCAGCAGCCTTGGGCCAGGGTTGAACACCGGGGAGCTGTTTTTT.

The chain joins TRBV5-1 to TRBJ2-1, with 9 bases that match TRBD2. V lost 0 bases to trimming and J lost 8 bases; unmatched junction nucleotides: 6. The V gene's germline CDR1 is SGHRS and CDR2 YFSETQ. This CDR3 is 15 amino acids long. CDR3 region: CASSLEMGLAYEQFF. CDR3 nucleotide sequence: TGCGCCAGCAGCTTGGAAATGGGACTAGCCTATGAGCAGTTCTTC.

Ten or more counts support this clonotype. The V gene is TRBV6-2 or TRBV6-3, the J gene TRBJ1-2, with 7 bases fitting TRBD1. The CDR3 contains 11 residues. In germline, CDR1 is MNHEY, CDR2 SVGEGT. The V and J ends lost 7 bases and 5 bases, in that order; junction bases with no gene match: 1. Written as DNA, the CDR3 is TGTGCCAGCAACAGGGGATATGGCTACACCTTC. Residues: CASNRGYGYTF.

This clonotype was detected ten times or more. V gene TRBV7-8 combines with J gene TRBJ1-2; D is ambiguous. V was trimmed by 5 bases and J by 5 bases, leaving 15 bases between them. CDR1 and CDR2 (germline): SGHVS, FQNEAQ. CDR3 length: 14 residues. The CDR3, as DNA: TGTGCCAGCAGCATAGGGTCGGCAGCGTATGGCTACACCTTC. Translated, it gives CASSIGSAAYGYTF.

At least ten counts were recorded for this clonotype. This chain uses TRBV7-2 with TRBJ2-3; TRBD1 matches 8 bases. CDR1 and CDR2 from the germline V gene are SGHTA and FQGNSA. The CDR3 loop spans 14 amino acids. Germline trimming cut 3 bases from V and 10 bases from J; bases unmatched to any gene: 9. The DNA for the CDR3 is TGTGCCAGCAGCTTTGGCCAGGGGGCTGTTTCGCAGTATTTT. As protein: CASSFGQGAVSQYF.

This clonotype was detected ten times or more. The CDR3 sequence: CASSQDLSSGTYTDTQYF. The CDR3 coding sequence is TGTGCCAGCAGCCAAGATCTCAGTAGCGGGACCTACACAGATACGCAGTATTTT. The gene calls are TRBV4-2 and TRBJ2-3; 8 bases are a match to TRBD2. CDR1 LGHNA and CDR2 YNFKEQ come from the germline V gene. CDR3 length equals 18 residues. V dropped 0 bases and J dropped 2; count of bases not matched to a gene: 10.

Of note for this clonotype: Since the CDR3 does not end with the conserved phenylalanine or tryptophan, this likely comes from a read error. This chain connects TRBV12-3 or TRBV12-4 to TRBJ2-3; the D gene is possibly TRBD1 (6 bases). V gave up 9 bases and J gave up 2 bases, with 12 bases separating them. This CDR3 region has 13 residues. CDR3 nucleotides: TGTGCCAGTTGCCAGGGGAACACAGATACGCAGTATTTA. Protein product: CASCQGNTDTQYL.

The chain couples TRBV7-8 to TRBJ2-2; D is ambiguous. From germline, CDR1 is SGHVS and CDR2 FQNEAQ. The CDR3 spans 14 residues. The V and J ends lost 5 bases and 0 bases respectively, with 7 bases between them. This chain's CDR3 is CASSSSPNTGELFF. CDR3 DNA: TGTGCCAGCAGCAGTAGCCCGAACACCGGGGAGCTGTTTTTT. The full variable domain, its missing parts supplied by reference TRBV7-8 and TRBJ2-2, is GAGVSQSPRYKVAKRGQDVALRCDPISGHVSLFWYQQALGQGPEFLTYFQNEAQLDKSGLPSDRFFAERPEGSVSTLKIQRTQQEDSAVYLCASSSSPNTGELFFGEGSRLTVL.

This clonotype was detected only a few times. As DNA, the CDR3 is TGTGCCAGCAGCACGGACAGGGGTGACGAGCAGTACTTC. Amino acids: CASSTDRGDEQYF. V gene TRBV7-9 combines with J gene TRBJ2-7; 9 bases match TRBD1. Germline V CDR1 and CDR2: SEHNR, FQNEAQ (reference sequence). CDR3 size: 13 residues. Trimming removed 5 bases from V and 5 bases from J; junction bases left unmatched: 4.

This clonotype occurred many times. The CDR3 sequence: CSVEYGGGTEAFF. The CDR3 bases are TGCAGCGTTGAATACGGAGGTGGGACTGAAGCTTTCTTT. The chain recombines TRBV29-1 with TRBJ1-1; D not certain. This CDR3 spans 13 amino acids. CDR1 is SQVTM and CDR2 is ANQGSEA in the germline V gene. Trimming stripped 2 bases from V and 5 bases from J, with 12 bases between.

Many counts were recorded for this clonotype. This rearrangement joins TRBV29-1 to TRBJ1-1; D call uncertain. The CDR3 spans 11 residues. The V and J ends lost 4 bases and 1 base respectively, with 4 bases between them. Germline CDR1 is SQVTM and CDR2 is ANQGSEA. CDR3 loop: CSVGRNTEAFF. CDR3 nucleotides: TGCAGCGTTGGAAGGAACACTGAAGCTTTCTTT. Combining the CDR3 with reference TRBV29-1 and TRBJ1-1 gives the whole variable domain SAVISQKPSRDICQRGTSLTIQCQVDSQVTMMFWYRQQPGQSLTLIATANQGSEATYESGFVIDKFPISRPNLTFSTLTVSNMSPEDSSIYLCSVGRNTEAFFGQGTRLTVV.

The chain couples TRBV5-1 to TRBJ1-2, with a tentative D call TRBD1 (6 bases). Looked up from germline, CDR1 is SGHRS and CDR2 is YFSETQ. CDR3 size: 12 residues. V lost 9 bases and J 7 bases, leaving 16 bases between the germline ends. Here the CDR3 reads CATRAGAGGYTF. In DNA form, the CDR3 reads TGCGCCACTCGGGCGGGGGCCGGTGGCTACACCTTC.

This clonotype was counted a few times. The V call is TRBV4-3, the J call TRBJ2-2; D unclear. V was cut by 3 bases and J by 4 bases, with 3 bases left in between. The CDR3 sequence is 12 residues long. Germline V CDR1 and CDR2: LGHNA, YSLEER. This CDR3 is CASSHFTGELFF. The CDR3 DNA is TGCGCCAGCAGCCATTTCACCGGGGAGCTGTTTTTT.

This clonotype was seen only a few times. The rearrangement joins TRBV27 to TRBJ2-3, with D tentatively TRBD1 or TRBD2 (5 bases each). The CDR3 spans 15 residues. The V gene lost 4 bases and the J gene lost 2 bases, with 13 bases spanning the gap. The germline V gene has CDR1 MNHEY and CDR2 SMNVEV (reference sequence). CDR3 region: CASSWGGQYTDTQYF. DNA for the CDR3: TGTGCCAGCAGTTGGGGCGGGCAGTACACAGATACGCAGTATTTT.

Many counts were recorded for this clonotype. Written as DNA, the CDR3 is TGTGCCACCAAGCGGGCGGAAACACAATCTAGCACAGATACGCAGTATTTT. The encoded protein is CATKRAETQSSTDTQYF. The genes are TRBV24-1 and TRBJ2-3; TRBD2 might be the D (6 bases). The CDR3 is made up of 17 amino acids. CDR1 KGHDR and CDR2 SFDVKD come from the germline V gene. Trimming removed 8 bases from V and 0 bases from J, with 20 bases in between.

This clonotype was recorded many times. The chain joins TRBV12-3 or TRBV12-4 to TRBJ1-1, with no clear D. This CDR3 has 12 amino acids. V gave up 3 bases and J gave up 4 bases, with 6 bases separating them. The chain's CDR3 is CASSFAGTEAFF. CDR3 in DNA: TGTGCCAGCAGTTTTGCAGGCACTGAAGCTTTCTTT.

This clonotype was counted ten times or more. The rearrangement links TRBV4-1 to TRBJ1-6; 7 bases line up with TRBD1. V trimming: 3 bases; J trimming: 10 bases; junction bases outside the gene matches: 6. The CDR3 length is 14 residues. Germline CDR1 is MGHRA and CDR2 is YSYEKL. The CDR3 sequence is CASSQRTGGSPLHF. CDR3 bases: TGCGCCAGCAGCCAGAGGACAGGAGGATCACCCCTCCACTTT.

This clonotype has a handful of counts. The chain links TRBV11-2 to TRBJ2-1; 9 bases line up with TRBD2. The V gene end was trimmed by 3 bases and the J gene end by 6 bases; junction bases not matched to a gene: 15. CDR3 length: 18 residues. Germline V CDR1 and CDR2: SGHAT, FQNNGV. Here the CDR3 DNA reads TGTGCCAGCAGCTTGGGGATTCGTGGCGGGGGGGCCGGCAATGAGCAGTTCTTC. It specifies CASSLGIRGGGAGNEQFF.

The V gene is TRBV5-1, the J gene TRBJ2-1, with D unresolved. In germline, CDR1 is SGHRS, CDR2 YFSETQ. The CDR3 loop spans 12 amino acids. Trimming left V 5 bases short and J 8 bases short, with 11 bases between. The CDR3 DNA follows: TGCGCCAGCAGAGCAGAGTCTTATGAGCAGTTCTTC. Protein: CASRAESYEQFF.

This clonotype was picked up many times. The chain uses TRBV11-2 and TRBJ1-1; D might be TRBD1 (6 bases). The CDR3 sequence is 14 residues long. V lost 5 bases, J lost 2 bases, and 12 bases lay in between. Germline V gene sequence: CDR1 SGHAT, CDR2 FQNNGV. The CDR3 bases are TGTGCCAGCAGCGCAACAGGGTTTAACACTGAAGCTTTCTTT. The encoded protein is CASSATGFNTEAFF.

This clonotype was found a few times. This chain joins TRBV7-3 and TRBJ1-2, with 7 bases aligning to TRBD1. Germline loops: CDR1 SGHTA, CDR2 FQGTGA. The CDR3 covers 13 residues. V shed 3 bases and J 8 bases; nucleotides not matched to a gene: 6. The CDR3 DNA reads as TGTGCCAGCAGCTTCGGGACAGTTCAGGGCTACACCTTC. It translates to CASSFGTVQGYTF.

V is TRBV24-1 and J is TRBJ2-1; unclear D gene. CDR1 KGHDR and CDR2 SFDVKD come from the germline V gene. V dropped 2 bases and J dropped 5 bases, with 12 bases sitting between them. This CDR3 has 15 amino acids. CDR3 DNA sequence: TGTGCCACCAGTGATTCCCGGGCCTACCACAATGAGCAGTTCTTC. Translated, it gives CATSDSRAYHNEQFF.

This clonotype was observed a few times. DNA of the CDR3: TGTGCCAGCAGCTTATTTGCGGGCAATGATAGTGATGAGCAGTTCTTC. Its protein product is CASSLFAGNDSDEQFF. The J gene is TRBJ2-1, the V gene TRBV7-9; TRBD2 might be the D (5 bases). Germline values: CDR1 SEHNR, CDR2 FQNEAQ (reference sequence). This CDR3 region has 16 residues. V was pared by 2 bases and J by 8 bases, with 19 bases between.